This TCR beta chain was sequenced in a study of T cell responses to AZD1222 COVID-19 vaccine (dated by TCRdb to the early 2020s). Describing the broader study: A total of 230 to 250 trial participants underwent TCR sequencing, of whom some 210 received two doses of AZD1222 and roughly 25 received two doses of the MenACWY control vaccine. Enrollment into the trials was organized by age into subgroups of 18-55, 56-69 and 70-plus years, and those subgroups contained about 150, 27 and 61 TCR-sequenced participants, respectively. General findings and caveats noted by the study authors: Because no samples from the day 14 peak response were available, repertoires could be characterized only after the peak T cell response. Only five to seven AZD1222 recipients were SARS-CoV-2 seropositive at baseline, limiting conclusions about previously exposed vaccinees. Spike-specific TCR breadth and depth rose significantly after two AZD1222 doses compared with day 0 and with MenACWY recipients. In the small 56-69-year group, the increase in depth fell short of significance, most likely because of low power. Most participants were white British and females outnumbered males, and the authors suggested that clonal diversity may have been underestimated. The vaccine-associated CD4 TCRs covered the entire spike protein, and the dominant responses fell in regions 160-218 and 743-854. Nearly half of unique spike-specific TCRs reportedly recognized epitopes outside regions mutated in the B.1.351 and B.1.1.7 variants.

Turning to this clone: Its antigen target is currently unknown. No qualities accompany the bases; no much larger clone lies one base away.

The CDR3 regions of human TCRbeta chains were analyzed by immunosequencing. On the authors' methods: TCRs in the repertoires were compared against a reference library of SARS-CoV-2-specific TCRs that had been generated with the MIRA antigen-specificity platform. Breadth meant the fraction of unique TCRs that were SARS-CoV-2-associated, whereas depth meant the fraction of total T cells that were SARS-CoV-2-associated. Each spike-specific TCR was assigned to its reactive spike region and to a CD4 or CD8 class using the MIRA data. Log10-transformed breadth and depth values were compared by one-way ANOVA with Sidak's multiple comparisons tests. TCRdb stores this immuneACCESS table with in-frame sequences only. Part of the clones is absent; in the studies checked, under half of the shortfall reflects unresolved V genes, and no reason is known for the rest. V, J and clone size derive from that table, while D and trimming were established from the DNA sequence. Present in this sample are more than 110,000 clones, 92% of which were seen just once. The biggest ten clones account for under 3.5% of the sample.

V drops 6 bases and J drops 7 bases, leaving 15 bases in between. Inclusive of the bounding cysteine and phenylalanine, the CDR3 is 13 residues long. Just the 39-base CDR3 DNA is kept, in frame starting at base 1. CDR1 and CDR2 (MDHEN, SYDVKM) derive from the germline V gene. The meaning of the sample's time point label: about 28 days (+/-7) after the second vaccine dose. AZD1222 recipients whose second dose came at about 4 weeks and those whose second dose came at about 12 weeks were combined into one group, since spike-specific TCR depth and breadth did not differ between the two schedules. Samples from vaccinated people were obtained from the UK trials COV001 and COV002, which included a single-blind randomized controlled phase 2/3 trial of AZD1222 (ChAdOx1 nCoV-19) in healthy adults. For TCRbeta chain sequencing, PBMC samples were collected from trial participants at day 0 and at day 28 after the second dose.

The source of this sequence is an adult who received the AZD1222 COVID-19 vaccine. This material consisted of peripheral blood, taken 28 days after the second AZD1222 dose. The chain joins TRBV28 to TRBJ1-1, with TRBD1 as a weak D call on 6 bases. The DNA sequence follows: TGTGCCAGCAGGAAACCCGGACAGATTGAAGCTTTCTTT. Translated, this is CASRKPGQIEAFF.